These 10 T cell receptor beta chains were sequenced from one sample in a study of T-cell reconstitution after alpha-beta-depleted transplantation in children. Preparation of the TCRbeta library was carried out with unique molecular identifiers. TCRdb processed the PCR reads anew with MiXCR; each CDR3 protein has one entry. The data show about 230,000 distinct CDR3 sequences, around 9.9% seen once. The material was PBMCs, obtained before TCRalphabeta/CD19-depleted stem cell transplant. These receptors were taken from a child under two years old with acute myeloid leukemia, due to receive a stem cell transplant.

This clonotype occurred many times. V usage is TRBV7-2 and J usage is TRBJ2-3; 7 nucleotides line up with TRBD2. Losses at the gene ends were 1 base for V and 8 bases for J; bases not matched to a gene: 9. Germline CDR1 SGHTA, CDR2 FQGNSA. The CDR3 sequence is 15 residues long. The CDR3 here is CASSLVGLPTGTQYF. In DNA, the CDR3 is TGTGCCAGCAGCTTAGTGGGACTACCCACCGGTACGCAGTATTTT.

This clonotype has a handful of counts. In DNA, the CDR3 is TGTGCCACCAGCAGGACCTTCGGCCCGGGCTTCAACTCTGGGGCCAACGTCCTGACTTTC. Its protein is CATSRTFGPGFNSGANVLTF. The chain joins TRBV15 to TRBJ2-6; D is ambiguous. Trimming cost V 3 bases and J 0 bases, with 21 bases left between them. The CDR3 covers 20 residues. Germline CDR1 LNHNV, CDR2 YYDKDF (reference sequence). The entire variable domain, with the rest obtained from reference TRBV15 and TRBJ2-6, is as follows: DAMVIQNPRYQVTQFGKPVTLSCSQTLNHNVMYWYQQKSSQAPKLLFHYYDKDFNNEADTPDNFQSRRPNTSFCFLDIRSPGLGDTAMYLCATSRTFGPGFNSGANVLTFGAGSRLTVL.

This clonotype was detected ten times or more. The chain carries TRBV28 and TRBJ2-1, with 8 bases lining up with TRBD2. The trim removed 1 base at V and 4 bases at J, leaving 3 bases unmatched. The CDR3 has 15 amino acids. Germline CDR1 reads MDHEN; CDR2 reads SYDVKM. Written as DNA, the CDR3 is TGTGCCAGCAGTTTATCGGGGGGGGCGTACAATGAGCAGTTCTTC. Amino acids: CASSLSGGAYNEQFF.

Turning to this clonotype: One base away lies a much larger clone, so this may be a sequencing read error. This chain uses TRBV11-2 with TRBJ2-7; no clear D. Trimming took 7 bases from V and 1 from J, leaving 11 bases between them. The CDR3 length is 13 residues. Germline V CDR1 and CDR2: SGHAT, FQNNGV. This CDR3 is CASNPAWSYEQYF. CDR3 coding DNA: TGTGCCAGCAACCCAGCTTGGTCCTACGAGCAGTACTTC. The full variable domain, its missing parts supplied by reference TRBV11-2 and TRBJ2-7, is EAGVAQSPRYKIIEKRQSVAFWCNPISGHATLYWYQQILGQGPKLLIQFQNNGVVDDSQLPKDRFSAERLKGVDSTLKIQPAKLEDSAVYLCASNPAWSYEQYFGPGTRLTVT.

This clonotype was recorded many times. The chain employs TRBV4-3 and TRBJ2-1; 7 bases fit TRBD1. Germline V lookup: CDR1 LGHNA, CDR2 YSLEER. Unmatched junction bases numbered 7, after V lost 0 bases and J lost 8 bases. The CDR3 loop spans 15 amino acids. This chain's CDR3 is CASSQEFQGVDEQFF. The CDR3 nucleotides read TGCGCCAGCAGCCAAGAATTCCAGGGGGTTGATGAGCAGTTCTTC.

The table lists this clonotype with a few counts. V is TRBV20-1 and J is TRBJ1-5; a weak D match, TRBD1 (6 bases). Germline-derived CDR1 and CDR2 are DFQATT and SNEGSKA (reference sequence). The CDR3 consists of 13 residues. Trimming left V 4 bases short and J 1 base short, with 8 bases between. CDR3 coding DNA: TGCAGTGCTAAACAGGGAAGCAATCAGCCCCAGCATTTT. Its protein is CSAKQGSNQPQHF.

At least ten counts were recorded for this clonotype. The chain employs TRBV20-1 and TRBJ1-3; D is unclear. Trimming left V 5 bases short and J 0 bases short, with 14 bases between. Germline lookup yields CDR1 DFQATT and CDR2 SNEGSKA (reference sequence). The CDR3 runs to 15 residues. This CDR3 reads CSASPIASSGNTIYF. CDR3 in DNA: TGCAGTGCTTCCCCGATAGCCAGCTCTGGAAACACCATATATTTT.

This clonotype was detected ten times or more. The chain carries TRBV7-9 and TRBJ2-3; 10 nucleotides agree with TRBD2. Looked up from germline, CDR1 is SEHNR and CDR2 is FQNEAQ (reference sequence). This CDR3 contains 15 residues. V shed 4 bases, J shed 4 bases, and the junction held 5 bases outside the gene matches. For the CDR3, the DNA is TGTGCCAGCAGCTCTAGCGGGAGTACGTCAGATACGCAGTATTTT. Protein product: CASSSSGSTSDTQYF.

On this clonotype: A read error may be the cause here, since a much bigger clone is one base away. This chain connects TRBV9 to TRBJ1-1, with unresolved D. Germline V gives CDR1 SGDLS, CDR2 YYNGEE. V dropped 5 bases and J dropped 0 bases, with 5 bases sitting between them. The CDR3 contains 12 residues. The CDR3 loop is CASSDVNTEAFF. CDR3 bases: TGTGCCAGCAGTGACGTGAACACTGAAGCTTTCTTT. Based on the CDR3 plus reference TRBV9 and TRBJ1-1, the full variable domain is DSGVTQTPKHLITATGQRVTLRCSPRSGDLSVYWYQQSLDQGLQFLIQYYNGEERAKGNILERFSAQQFPDLHSELNLSSLELGDSALYFCASSDVNTEAFFGQGTRLTVV.

This clonotype has only a few counts. The J gene is TRBJ1-1, the V gene TRBV12-3 or TRBV12-4; D possibly corresponds to TRBD1 (6 bases). The CDR3 extends over 14 amino acids. V lost 6 bases to trimming and J lost 3 bases, with 14 bases between them. In nucleotides, the CDR3 is TGTGCCAGCAGACTCGACAGGTACGACACTGAAGCTTTCTTT. As protein: CASRLDRYDTEAFF.